This TCR beta chain was recovered during a study of patients and donors after allogeneic stem cell transplantation. V was clipped by 0 bases and J by 4 bases, with 12 bases between them. Germline V gives CDR1 SQVTM, CDR2 ANQGSEA. The CDR3 consists of 14 residues. This clonotype was seen only a few times. Using its own MiXCR run on the RT-PCR reads, TCRdb lists one record per CDR3 protein. The sample has 30,000 to 40,000 distinct CDR3 sequences, around 40% seen once. Sequences were obtained from blood, either unsorted or a sorted T cell fraction (not recorded which). The sequence was obtained from a human donor who was either an allogeneic HSCT recipient or a stem cell or donor lymphocyte infusion donor (not recorded which). It is not recorded whose cells these are; they may come from a transplant donor. V and J are TRBV29-1 and TRBJ1-1; D unresolved. The DNA of the CDR3 is TGCAGCGTTGAAGAAAACAGACTCAGCACTGAAGCTTTCTTT. Translated, it gives CSVEENRLSTEAFF.